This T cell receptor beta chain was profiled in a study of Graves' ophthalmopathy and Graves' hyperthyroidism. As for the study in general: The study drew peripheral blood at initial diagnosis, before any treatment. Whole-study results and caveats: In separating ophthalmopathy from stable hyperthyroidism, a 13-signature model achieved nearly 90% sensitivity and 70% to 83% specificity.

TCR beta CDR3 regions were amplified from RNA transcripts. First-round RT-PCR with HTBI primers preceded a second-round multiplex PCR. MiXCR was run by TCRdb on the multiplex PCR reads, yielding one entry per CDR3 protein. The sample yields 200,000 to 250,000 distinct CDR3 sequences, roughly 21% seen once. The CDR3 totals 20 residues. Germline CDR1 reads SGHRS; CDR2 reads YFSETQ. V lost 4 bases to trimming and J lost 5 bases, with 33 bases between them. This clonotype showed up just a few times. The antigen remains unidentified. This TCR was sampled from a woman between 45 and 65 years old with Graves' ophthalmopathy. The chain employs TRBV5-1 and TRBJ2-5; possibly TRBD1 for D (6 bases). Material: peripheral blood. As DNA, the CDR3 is TGCGCCAGCAGCCGAGATTCCGGGGACAAAGGTCTGTGGGGTCGGGAGACCCAGTACTTC. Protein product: CASSRDSGDKGLWGRETQYF.